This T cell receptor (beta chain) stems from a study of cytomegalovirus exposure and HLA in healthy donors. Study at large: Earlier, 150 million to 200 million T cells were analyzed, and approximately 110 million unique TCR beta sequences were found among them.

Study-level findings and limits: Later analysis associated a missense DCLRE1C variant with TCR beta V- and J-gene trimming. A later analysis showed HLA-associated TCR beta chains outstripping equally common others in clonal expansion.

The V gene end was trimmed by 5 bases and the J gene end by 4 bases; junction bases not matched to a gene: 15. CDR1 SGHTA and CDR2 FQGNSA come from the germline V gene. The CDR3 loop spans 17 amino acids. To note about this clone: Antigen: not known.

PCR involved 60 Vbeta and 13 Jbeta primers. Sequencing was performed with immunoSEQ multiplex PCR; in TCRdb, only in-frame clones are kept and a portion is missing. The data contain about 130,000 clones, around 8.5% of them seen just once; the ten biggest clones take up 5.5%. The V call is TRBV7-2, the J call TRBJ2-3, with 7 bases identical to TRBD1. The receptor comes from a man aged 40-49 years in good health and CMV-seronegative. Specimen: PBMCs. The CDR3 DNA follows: TGTGCCAGCAGCACATCAGCTCCGGGCCAGGGGGCAGATACGCAGTATTTT. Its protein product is CASSTSAPGQGADTQYF.